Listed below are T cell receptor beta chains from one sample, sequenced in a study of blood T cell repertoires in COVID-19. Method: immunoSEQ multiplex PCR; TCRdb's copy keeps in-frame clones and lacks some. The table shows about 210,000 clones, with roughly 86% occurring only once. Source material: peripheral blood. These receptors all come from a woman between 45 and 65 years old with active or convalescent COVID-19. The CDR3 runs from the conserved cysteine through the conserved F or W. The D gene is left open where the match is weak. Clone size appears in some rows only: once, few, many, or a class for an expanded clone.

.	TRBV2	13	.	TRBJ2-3	TGTGCCAGCAGAGTAGAAGGCACAGATACGCAGTATTTT	CASRVEGTDTQYF
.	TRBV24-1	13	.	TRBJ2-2	TGTGCCACCAGTGACCGGGTTACCGGGGAGCTGTTTTTT	CATSDRVTGELFF
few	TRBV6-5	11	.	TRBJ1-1	TGTGCCAGCATGAGAACCGCTGAAGCTTTCTTT	CASMRTAEAFF
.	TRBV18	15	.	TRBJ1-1	TGTGCCAGCTCACCACTTCCAGGGGAAGGCACTGAAGCTTTCTTT	CASSPLPGEGTEAFF
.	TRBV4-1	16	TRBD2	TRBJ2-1	TGCGCCAGCAGCCCTATAGCGGGGGGATCCTACAATGAGCAGTTCTTC	CASSPIAGGSYNEQFF
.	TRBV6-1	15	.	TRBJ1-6	TGTGCCAGCAGTGAGATGGCAGGGCCTAATTCACCCCTCCACTTT	CASSEMAGPNSPLHF
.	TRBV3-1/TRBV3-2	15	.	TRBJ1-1	TGTGCCAGCAGCGCTCTGGACAGAACGAACACTGAAGCTTTCTTT	CASSALDRTNTEAFF
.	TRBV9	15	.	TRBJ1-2	TGTGCCAGCAGCGGAGATCCTACCTTTAACTATGGCTACACCTTC	CASSGDPTFNYGYTF
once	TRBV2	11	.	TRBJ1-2	TGTGCCAGCACGTACTACTATGGCTACACCTTC	CASTYYYGYTF
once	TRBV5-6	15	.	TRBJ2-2	TGTGCCAGCAGCTTTTCAGGGGCGAACACCGGGGAGCTGTTTTTT	CASSFSGANTGELFF
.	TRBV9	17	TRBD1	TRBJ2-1	TGTGCCAGCAGCGGACCCTTTACCGGGACAGGGCACAATGAGCAGTTCTTC	CASSGPFTGTGHNEQFF
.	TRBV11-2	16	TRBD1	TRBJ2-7	TGTGCCAGCAGCTTAGCAGGAATAGGGGGCAAGGAGGTGCAGTACTTC	CASSLAGIGGKEVQYF
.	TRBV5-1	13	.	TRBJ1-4	TGCGCCAGCTCCGGGAGGGAAGGGGAAAAACTGTTTTTT	CASSGREGEKLFF
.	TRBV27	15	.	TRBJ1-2	TGTGCCAGCAGCGAGGAGGGCCAGGGAATCTATGGCTACACCTTC	CASSEEGQGIYGYTF
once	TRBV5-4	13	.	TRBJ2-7	TGTGCCAGCAGCTTGTCCTCGGCTACGGGGCAGTACTTC	CASSLSSATGQYF
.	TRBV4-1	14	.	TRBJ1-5	TGCGCCAGCAGCCCCCCCCAAGGGGGTCAGCCCCAGCATTTT	CASSPPQGGQPQHF
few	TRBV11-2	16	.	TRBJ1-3	TGTGCCAGCAGCTTATCACACCCGGACAGAGGAAACACCATATATTTT	CASSLSHPDRGNTIYF
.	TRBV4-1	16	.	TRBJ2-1	TGCGCCAGCAGCCAATATGGGAGGGGGAAATACAATGAGCAGTTCTTC	CASSQYGRGKYNEQFF
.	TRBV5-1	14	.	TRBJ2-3	TGCGCCAGCAGCGGGACCGGGACTCCCCCCCCCGGACATTTT	CASSGTGTPPPGHF
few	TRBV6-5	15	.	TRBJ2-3	TGTGCCAGCAGTTACTCGGACTCTAGCACAGATACGCAGTATTTT	CASSYSDSSTDTQYF